The 19 T cell receptor beta chains reported below all come from one sample, sequenced in a study of CD8+ T cells in alopecia areata. In each case, RNA was isolated and then reverse transcribed into cDNA as the sequencing template. Data came from immunoSEQ multiplex PCR; TCRdb stores just in-frame clones and leaves some out. The sample lists some 130,000 clones, around 58% occurring once. Sequenced here: CD4+ T cells sorted from blood, sampled at week 0. These receptors were taken from a human donor with alopecia areata.

The DNA of the CDR3 is TGTGCCAGCAGCTTGATGTCAGCAGGGACCTACGAGCAGTACTTC. This translates into CASSLMSAGTYEQYF. The V and J genes are TRBV5-6 and TRBJ2-7; TRBD1 is a possible D gene (5 bases). Germline loops: CDR1 SGHDT, CDR2 YYEEEE. The CDR3 is made up of 15 amino acids. The V and J ends lost 1 base and 2 bases respectively, with 13 bases between them.

This clone occurred a few times. The J gene is TRBJ2-2, the V gene TRBV29-1; D is undetermined. CDR1 is SQVTM, CDR2 ANQGSEA, per germline. The ends were cut back, 4 bases at V and 4 bases at J, with 7 bases in the middle. The length of the CDR3 is 12 residues. The CDR3 DNA is TGCAGCGTTGTTAGGCTCACCGGGGAGCTGTTTTTT. It translates to CSVVRLTGELFF.

The sample holds one count of this clone. The V and J genes are TRBV6-5 and TRBJ1-5; 7 bases align to TRBD1. Germline values: CDR1 MNHEY, CDR2 SVGAGI. This CDR3 spans 15 amino acids. Trimming at V came to 5 bases and at J to 1 base, leaving 5 bases not matched to a gene. The chain's CDR3 is CASSTGALSNQPQHF. As DNA, the CDR3 is TGTGCCAGCAGTACAGGGGCCTTAAGCAATCAGCCCCAGCATTTT.

This clone was observed a handful of times. V and J are TRBV29-1 and TRBJ2-7, with a weak D call TRBD1 (6 bases). Germline-derived CDR1 and CDR2 are SQVTM and ANQGSEA. V lost 7 bases, J lost 0 bases, and 16 bases lay in between. This CDR3 contains 14 residues. The CDR3 is CSARDTYSSYEQYF. The DNA of the CDR3 is TGCAGCGCCAGGGACACTTACAGCTCCTACGAGCAGTACTTC.

This clone was seen just once. The rearrangement uses TRBV9 and TRBJ2-1; TRBD2 matches 8 bases. This CDR3 is 15 amino acids long. V lost 4 bases and J lost 2; bases outside the gene matches: 5. Germline V gene sequence: CDR1 SGDLS, CDR2 YYNGEE. Here the CDR3 reads CASSLGRGPYNEQFF. The CDR3 DNA is TGTGCCAGCAGCCTCGGGAGGGGCCCCTACAATGAGCAGTTCTTC. Variable domain in full (rest from reference TRBV9 and TRBJ2-1): DSGVTQTPKHLITATGQRVTLRCSPRSGDLSVYWYQQSLDQGLQFLIQYYNGEERAKGNILERFSAQQFPDLHSELNLSSLELGDSALYFCASSLGRGPYNEQFFGPGTRLTVL.

This clone was recorded once. The chain carries TRBV25-1 and TRBJ2-1; 9 bases agree with TRBD2. J was trimmed by 8 bases and V by 2 bases; bases with no gene match: 7. This CDR3 has 15 residues. Germline V gene data show CDR1 as MGHDK and CDR2 as SYGVNS. DNA of the CDR3: TGTGCCAGCAGTGAAGTGGGTAGCGGGGGTCATGAGCAGTTCTTC. Protein: CASSEVGSGGHEQFF.

This chain uses TRBV25-1 with TRBJ2-1; TRBD1 matches 9 bases. The CDR3 is 15 residues long. Per germline, CDR1 MGHDK and CDR2 SYGVNS. V trimming: 4 bases; J trimming: 4 bases; junction bases outside the gene matches: 5. The CDR3 loop reads CASSGTGTGYNEQFF. The CDR3 region has the DNA TGTGCCAGCAGTGGGACCGGGACAGGGTACAATGAGCAGTTCTTC.

The chain has TRBV4-2 and TRBJ2-3, with TRBD2 identical over 12 bases. Germline CDR1 is LGHNA and CDR2 is YNFKEQ. The CDR3 runs 16 residues. J lost 7 bases, V lost 4 bases, and 9 bases had no gene match. CDR3 DNA: TGTGCCAGCAGCCCGCCTCTAGCGGGGGGGTTAAATACGCAGTATTTT. Its protein product is CASSPPLAGGLNTQYF.

This chain joins TRBV29-1 and TRBJ2-5; 8 bases are shared with TRBD1. The V and J ends lost 6 bases and 4 bases, in that order; junction bases with no gene match: 10. The CDR3 spans 14 residues. Germline loops: CDR1 SQVTM, CDR2 ANQGSEA. CDR3 amino acids: CSVRIRGLSETQYF. In DNA form, the CDR3 reads TGCAGCGTACGGATCAGGGGGCTATCAGAGACCCAGTACTTC.

The V and J genes are TRBV23-1 and TRBJ2-5; no firm D call. TRBV23-1 is known as an ORF, though its function is uncertain. With 8 bases removed from V and 1 base from J, the gap between germline ends came to 2 bases. CDR3 size: 10 residues. CDR3 sequence: CASCQETQYF. The CDR3 nucleotides are TGCGCCAGCTGCCAAGAGACCCAGTACTTC.

Only a few counts were recorded for this clone. The rearrangement uses TRBV7-2 and TRBJ2-5; 11 nucleotides align to TRBD2. Per germline, CDR1 SGHTA and CDR2 FQGNSA. Trimming removed 7 bases from V and 1 base from J; junction bases left unmatched: 5. The CDR3 runs 15 residues. The chain's CDR3 is CASNSLAGAQETQYF. DNA for the CDR3: TGTGCCAGCAACTCACTAGCGGGGGCCCAAGAGACCCAGTACTTC. The entire variable domain, with the rest obtained from reference TRBV7-2 and TRBJ2-5, is as follows: GAGVSQSPSNKVTEKGKDVELRCDPISGHTALYWYRQSLGQGLEFLIYFQGNSAPDKSGLPSDRFSAERTGGSVSTLTIQRTQQEDSAVYLCASNSLAGAQETQYFGPGTRLLVL.

The chain has TRBV30 and TRBJ1-1, with 8 bases aligning to TRBD1. Germline V CDR1 and CDR2: GTSNPN, SVGIG (reference sequence). V lost 4 bases and J lost 1; bases outside the gene matches: 14. The CDR3 covers 17 residues. CDR3 nucleotide sequence: TGTGCCTGGATGCGGGGGCAGGGGGCATGGAGGAACACTGAAGCTTTCTTT. Residues: CAWMRGQGAWRNTEAFF.

This clone was seen a handful of times. This chain connects TRBV7-2 to TRBJ2-7; D possibly corresponds to TRBD1 (6 bases). CDR3 length equals 14 residues. Germline V lookup: CDR1 SGHTA, CDR2 FQGNSA. Between the trimmed V and J ends, which lost 5 bases and 6 bases, there was a span of 17 bases. DNA for the CDR3: TGTGCCAGCAGCCCACGGACAGCTTCGCCCGAGCAGTACTTC. Its translation is CASSPRTASPEQYF.

The V and J genes are TRBV29-1 and TRBJ1-1; weak D call: TRBD1 (5 bases). Trimming cost V 6 bases and J 0 bases, with 14 bases left between them. Germline values: CDR1 SQVTM, CDR2 ANQGSEA. This CDR3 is built from 14 residues. The CDR3 bases are TGCAGCGTCGCGGGACCGGGCATGAACACTGAAGCTTTCTTT. Translated: CSVAGPGMNTEAFF.

The chain carries TRBV9 and TRBJ2-3; 9 bases line up with TRBD2. Germline lookup yields CDR1 SGDLS and CDR2 YYNGEE. There are 17 residues in the CDR3. The V and J ends lost 2 bases and 2 bases, in that order; junction bases with no gene match: 9. CDR3 protein: CASSVRGLAGHTDTQYF. The DNA for the CDR3 is TGTGCCAGCAGCGTCCGGGGGCTAGCGGGGCACACAGATACGCAGTATTTT.

This clone was detected only a few times. This rearrangement joins TRBV7-8 to TRBJ1-5; maybe TRBD1 (6 bases). Germline values: CDR1 SGHVS, CDR2 FQNEAQ. Trimming pared 2 bases from V and 0 bases from J, leaving 11 bases between. This CDR3 has 16 amino acids. The CDR3 bases are TGTGCCAGCAGCTTAAGGCGGACAGATAGCAATCAGCCCCAGCATTTT. Amino acids: CASSLRRTDSNQPQHF.

The rearrangement links TRBV4-2 to TRBJ1-2; no clear D gene. The V and J ends lost 2 bases and 4 bases respectively, with 14 bases between them. CDR1 and CDR2 (germline): LGHNA, YNFKEQ. The CDR3 runs 15 residues. CDR3 sequence: CASSQIQDSGYGYTF. The CDR3 bases are TGTGCCAGCAGCCAAATCCAGGACTCAGGCTATGGCTACACCTTC.

The V gene is TRBV9, the J gene TRBJ2-1; 13 bases map to TRBD2. In germline, CDR1 is SGDLS, CDR2 YYNGEE. Trimming removed 4 bases from V and 5 bases from J; junction bases left unmatched: 6. The CDR3 is 16 amino acids. The CDR3 spells CASSRTSGGFNNEQFF. The CDR3, as DNA: TGTGCCAGCAGCCGGACTAGCGGGGGATTCAACAATGAGCAGTTCTTC.

The chain is built from TRBV4-2 and TRBJ2-3; TRBD2 aligns across 13 bases. Germline-derived CDR1 and CDR2 are LGHNA and YNFKEQ. Germline trimming cut 2 bases from V and 3 bases from J; bases unmatched to any gene: 11. CDR3 length equals 19 residues. The CDR3 DNA sequence: TGTGCCAGCAGCCAAACAACTAGCGGGGGGGCCTCGAGAACAGATACGCAGTATTTT. Translation gives CASSQTTSGGASRTDTQYF.